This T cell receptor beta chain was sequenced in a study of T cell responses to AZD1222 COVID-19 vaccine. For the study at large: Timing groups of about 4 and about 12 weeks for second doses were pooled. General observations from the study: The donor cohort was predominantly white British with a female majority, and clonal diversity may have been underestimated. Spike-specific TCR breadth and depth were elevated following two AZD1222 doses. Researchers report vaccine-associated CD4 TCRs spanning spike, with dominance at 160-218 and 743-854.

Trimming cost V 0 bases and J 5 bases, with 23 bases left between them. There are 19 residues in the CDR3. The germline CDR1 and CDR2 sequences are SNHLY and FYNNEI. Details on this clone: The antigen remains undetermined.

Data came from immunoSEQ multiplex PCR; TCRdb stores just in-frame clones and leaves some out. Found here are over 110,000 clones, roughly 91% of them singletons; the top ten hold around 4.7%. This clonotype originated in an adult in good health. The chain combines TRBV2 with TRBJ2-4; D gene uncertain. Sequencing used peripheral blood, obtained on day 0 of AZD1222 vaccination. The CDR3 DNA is TGTGCCAGCAGTGAAGCTCACCCGTTGGGATCCACGAGCCAAAACATTCAGTACTTC. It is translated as CASSEAHPLGSTSQNIQYF.